This T cell receptor beta chain was observed in a study of blood T cell repertoires in COVID-19. The table came from immunoSEQ multiplex PCR; TCRdb's copy has only in-frame clones and leaves some out. This sample has 150,000 to 200,000 clones, with about 88% found just once. The germline V gene has CDR1 MGHRA and CDR2 YSYEKL. With 1 base removed from V and 2 bases from J, the gap between germline ends came to 6 bases. This CDR3 contains 14 residues. The rearrangement uses TRBV4-1 and TRBJ1-5; a weak D match, TRBD1 (5 bases). What was sequenced was peripheral blood. This clonotype was obtained from a woman of 80 years or more with acute or convalescent COVID-19. The DNA of the CDR3 is TGCGCCAGCAGCCAAGCGGGGGGCAATCAGCCCCAGCATTTT. Residues: CASSQAGGNQPQHF.